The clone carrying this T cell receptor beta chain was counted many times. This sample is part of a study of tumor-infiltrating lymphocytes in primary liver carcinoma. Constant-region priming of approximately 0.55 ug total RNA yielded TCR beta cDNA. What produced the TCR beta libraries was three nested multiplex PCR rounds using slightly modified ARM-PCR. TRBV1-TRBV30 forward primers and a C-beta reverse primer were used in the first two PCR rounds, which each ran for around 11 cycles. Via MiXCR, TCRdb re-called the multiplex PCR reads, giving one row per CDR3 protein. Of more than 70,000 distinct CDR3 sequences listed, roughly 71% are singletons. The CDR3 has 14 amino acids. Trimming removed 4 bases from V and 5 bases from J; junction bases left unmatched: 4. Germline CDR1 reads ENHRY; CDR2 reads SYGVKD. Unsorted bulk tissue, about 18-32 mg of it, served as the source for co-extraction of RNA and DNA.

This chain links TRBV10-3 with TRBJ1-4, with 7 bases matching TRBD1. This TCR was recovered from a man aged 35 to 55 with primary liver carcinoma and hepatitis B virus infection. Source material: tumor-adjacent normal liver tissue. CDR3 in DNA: TGTGCCATCAGTGGGGACAGCCCAAATGAAAAACTGTTTTTT. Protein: CAISGDSPNEKLFF.